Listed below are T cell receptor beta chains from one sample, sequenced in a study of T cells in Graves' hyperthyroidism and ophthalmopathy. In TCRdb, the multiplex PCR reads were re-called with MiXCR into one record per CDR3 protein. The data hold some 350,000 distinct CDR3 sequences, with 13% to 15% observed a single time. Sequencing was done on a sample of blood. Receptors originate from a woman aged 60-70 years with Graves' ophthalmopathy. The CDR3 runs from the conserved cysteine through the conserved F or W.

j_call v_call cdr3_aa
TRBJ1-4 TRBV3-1 CASSPRTGRNEKLFF
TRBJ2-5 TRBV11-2 CASSSQETQYF
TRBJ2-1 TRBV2 CASSEALVGRAGEQFF
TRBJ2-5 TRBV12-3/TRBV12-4 CASRLTGAGASETQYF
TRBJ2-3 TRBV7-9 CASTIVGGTTDTQYF
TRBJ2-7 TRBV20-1 CSARGAGLAVYEQYF
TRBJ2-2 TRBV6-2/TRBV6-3 CASSPTNTGELFF
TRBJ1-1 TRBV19 CASSIWDDGDAFF
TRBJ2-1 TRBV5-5 CASTPPAGVSYNEQFF
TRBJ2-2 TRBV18 CASSPRPNPEVGELFF